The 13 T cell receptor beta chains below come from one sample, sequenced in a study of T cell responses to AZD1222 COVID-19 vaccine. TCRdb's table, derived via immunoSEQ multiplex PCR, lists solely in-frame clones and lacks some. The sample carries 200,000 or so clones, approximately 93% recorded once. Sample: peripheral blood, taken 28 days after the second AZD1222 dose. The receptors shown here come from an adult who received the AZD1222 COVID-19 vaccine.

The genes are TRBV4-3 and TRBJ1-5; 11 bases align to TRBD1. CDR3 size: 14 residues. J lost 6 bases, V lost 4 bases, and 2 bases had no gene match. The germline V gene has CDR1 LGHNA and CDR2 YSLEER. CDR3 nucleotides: TGCGCCAGCAGCCCCGGGACAGGGGGTCAGCCCCAGCATTTT. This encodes CASSPGTGGQPQHF.

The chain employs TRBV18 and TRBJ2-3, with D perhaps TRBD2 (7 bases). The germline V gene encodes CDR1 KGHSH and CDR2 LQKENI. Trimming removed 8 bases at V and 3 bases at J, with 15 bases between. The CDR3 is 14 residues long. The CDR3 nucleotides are TGTGCCAGCCCAGGGGACTATGGGACAGATACGCAGTATTTT. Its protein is CASPGDYGTDTQYF. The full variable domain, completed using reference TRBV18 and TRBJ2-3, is NAGVMQNPRHLVRRRGQEARLRCSPMKGHSHVYWYRQLPEEGLKFMVYLQKENIIDESGMPKERFSAEFPKEGPSILRIQQVVRGDSAAYFCASPGDYGTDTQYFGPGTRLTVL.

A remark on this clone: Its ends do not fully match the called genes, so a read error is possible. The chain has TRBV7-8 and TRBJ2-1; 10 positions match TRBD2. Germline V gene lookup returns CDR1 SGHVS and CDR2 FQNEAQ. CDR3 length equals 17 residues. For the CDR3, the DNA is TGTGCCAGCAGCTTAGATCAGCGGGGGGGCAATTACAATGAACAGTTCTTC. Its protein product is CASSLDQRGGNYNEQFF.

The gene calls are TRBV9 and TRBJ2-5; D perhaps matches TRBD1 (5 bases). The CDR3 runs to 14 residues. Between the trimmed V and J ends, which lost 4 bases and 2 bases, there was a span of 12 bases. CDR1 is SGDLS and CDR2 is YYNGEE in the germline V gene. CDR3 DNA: TGTGCCAGCAGCTCCAGGGTCCGGCAAGAGACCCAGTACTTC. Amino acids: CASSSRVRQETQYF.

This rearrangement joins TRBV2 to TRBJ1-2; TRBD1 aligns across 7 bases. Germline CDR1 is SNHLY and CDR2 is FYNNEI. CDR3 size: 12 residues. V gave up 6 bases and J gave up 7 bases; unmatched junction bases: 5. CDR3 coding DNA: TGTGCCAGCAGGCAAGGGACAGCTGGCTACACCTTC. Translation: CASRQGTAGYTF.

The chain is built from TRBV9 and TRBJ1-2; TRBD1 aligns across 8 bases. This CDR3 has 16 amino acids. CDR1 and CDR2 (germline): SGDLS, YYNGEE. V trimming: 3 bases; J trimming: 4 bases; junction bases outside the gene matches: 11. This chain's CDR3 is CASSDAHGQGVYGYTF. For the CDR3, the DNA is TGTGCCAGCAGCGACGCCCACGGACAGGGCGTCTATGGCTACACCTTC. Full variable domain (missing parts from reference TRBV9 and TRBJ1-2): DSGVTQTPKHLITATGQRVTLRCSPRSGDLSVYWYQQSLDQGLQFLIQYYNGEERAKGNILERFSAQQFPDLHSELNLSSLELGDSALYFCASSDAHGQGVYGYTFGSGTRLTVV.

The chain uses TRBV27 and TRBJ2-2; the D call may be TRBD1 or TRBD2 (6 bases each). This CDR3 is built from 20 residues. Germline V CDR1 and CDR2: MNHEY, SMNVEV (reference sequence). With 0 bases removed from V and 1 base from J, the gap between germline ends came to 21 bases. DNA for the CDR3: TGTGCCAGCAGTTTATCAGTTTGGGGGGCTCTTGATTGGAACACCGGGGAGCTGTTTTTT. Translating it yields CASSLSVWGALDWNTGELFF.

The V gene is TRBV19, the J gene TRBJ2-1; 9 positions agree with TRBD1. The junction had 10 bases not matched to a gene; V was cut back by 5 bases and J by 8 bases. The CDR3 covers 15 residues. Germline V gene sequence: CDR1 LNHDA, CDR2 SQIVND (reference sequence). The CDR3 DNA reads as TGTGCCAGTAGTCGTCCCGGGACAGGGACGGATGAGCAGTTCTTC. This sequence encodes CASSRPGTGTDEQFF.

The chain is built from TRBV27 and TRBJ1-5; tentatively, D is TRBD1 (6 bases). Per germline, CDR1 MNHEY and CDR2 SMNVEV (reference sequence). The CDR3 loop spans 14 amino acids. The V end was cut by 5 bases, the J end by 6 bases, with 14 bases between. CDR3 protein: CASSHRVAGQPQHF. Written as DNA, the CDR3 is TGTGCCAGCAGTCACAGGGTGGCGGGTCAGCCCCAGCATTTT.

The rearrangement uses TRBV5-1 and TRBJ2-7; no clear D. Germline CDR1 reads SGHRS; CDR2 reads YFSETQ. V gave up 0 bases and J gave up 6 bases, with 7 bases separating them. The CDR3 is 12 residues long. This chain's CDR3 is CASSLERGEQYF. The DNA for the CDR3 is TGCGCCAGCAGCTTGGAGAGAGGCGAGCAGTACTTC.

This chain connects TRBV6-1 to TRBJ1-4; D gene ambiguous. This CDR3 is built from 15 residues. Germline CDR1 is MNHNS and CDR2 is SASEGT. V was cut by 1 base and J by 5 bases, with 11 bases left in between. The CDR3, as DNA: TGTGCCAGCAGTGAAGTTTTCGGCCGCAATGAAAAACTGTTTTTT. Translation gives CASSEVFGRNEKLFF.

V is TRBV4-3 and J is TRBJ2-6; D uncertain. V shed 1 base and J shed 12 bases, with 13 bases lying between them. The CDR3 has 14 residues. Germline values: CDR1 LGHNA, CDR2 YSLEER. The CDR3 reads CASSQVVSSGVLTF. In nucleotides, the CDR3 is TGCGCCAGCAGCCAAGTCGTGTCGTCCGGCGTCCTGACTTTC.

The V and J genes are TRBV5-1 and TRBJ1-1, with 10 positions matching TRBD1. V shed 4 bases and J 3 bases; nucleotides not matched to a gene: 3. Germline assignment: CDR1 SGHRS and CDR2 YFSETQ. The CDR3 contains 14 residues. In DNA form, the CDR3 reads TGCGCCAGCAGCATGGGACAGGGGTACACTGAAGCTTTCTTT. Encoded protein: CASSMGQGYTEAFF.